Listed below are T cell receptor beta chains from one sample, sequenced in a study of blood T cells in healthy people across ages. TCRdb independently ran MiXCR on the 5' RACE reads; one entry per CDR3 protein. This sample has 730,000 or so distinct CDR3 sequences, with around 46% found just once. The specimen sequenced was blood. The receptors shown here come from a woman aged 55 to 70 in good health. Both conserved end residues are part of each CDR3. The D gene is left open where the match is weak. Where a row states a size, it is once, few, many or the class of an expanded clone; other rows omit it.

.	TRBJ2-7	.	TRBV10-3	CAISEMQATYEQYF	TGTGCCATCAGTGAGATGCAGGCCACCTACGAGCAGTACTTC
TRBD1	TRBJ1-1	.	TRBV29-1	CSVEDPGRGRGVAFF	TGCAGCGTTGAAGATCCCGGAAGGGGGCGAGGGGTAGCTTTCTTT
.	TRBJ2-5	.	TRBV20-1	CSAPDRREQYF	TGCAGTGCCCCGGACCGCAGGGAGCAGTACTTC
.	TRBJ1-5	few	TRBV24-1	CATSGGNNQPQHF	TGTGCCACCAGTGGTGGGAATAATCAGCCCCAGCATTTT
TRBD1	TRBJ2-7	many	TRBV10-3	CAISRDRDEQYF	TGTGCCATCAGCCGGGACAGGGACGAGCAGTACTTC
TRBD1	TRBJ2-7	.	TRBV28	CASSTAQGLFYEQYF	TGTGCCAGCAGTACAGCACAGGGGCTCTTCTACGAGCAGTACTTC
.	TRBJ2-3	.	TRBV7-3	CASSLTFSGTSTGTQYF	TGTGCCAGCAGCTTAACTTTTAGCGGAACTAGCACAGGTACGCAGTATTTT
TRBD1	TRBJ2-2	.	TRBV20-1	CSARDAGQGRTGELFF	TGCAGTGCTAGAGATGCGGGACAGGGCAGAACCGGGGAGCTGTTTTTT
TRBD1	TRBJ2-7	.	TRBV7-8	CASSATLSGTGPYEQYF	TGTGCCAGCAGCGCCACTCTCTCCGGGACAGGGCCCTACGAGCAGTACTTC
TRBD1	TRBJ1-1	.	TRBV7-9	CASSPVTGANTEAFF	TGTGCCAGCAGCCCAGTCACAGGGGCGAACACTGAAGCTTTCTTT
TRBD1	TRBJ1-1	once	TRBV3-1	CASSQPQGARTEAFF	TGTGCCAGCAGCCAGCCACAGGGGGCGAGGACTGAAGCTTTCTTT
.	TRBJ1-2	.	TRBV6-5	CASSYSRGNSPGYGYTF	TGTGCCAGCAGTTACTCCCGGGGGAACTCACCGGGGTATGGCTACACCTTC
.	TRBJ2-2	.	TRBV11-1	CASTRRVSTGELFF	TGTGCCAGCACTAGGCGGGTTTCCACCGGGGAGCTGTTTTTT
TRBD1	TRBJ2-7	.	TRBV7-2	CASSPPPGTGNFHEQYF	TGTGCCAGCAGCCCCCCCCCGGGGACAGGTAATTTCCACGAGCAGTACTTC
.	TRBJ1-1	.	TRBV2	CASSEVEAFF	TGTGCCAGCAGTGAGGTTGAAGCTTTCTTT
.	TRBJ2-7	.	TRBV11-2	CASSFGSVRGYEQYF	TGTGCCAGCAGCTTTGGTTCGGTGCGGGGCTACGAGCAGTACTTC
TRBD2	TRBJ2-7	few	TRBV6-6	CASRASGIYEQYF	TGTGCCAGCAGAGCTAGCGGGATCTACGAGCAGTACTTC
.	TRBJ1-5	.	TRBV27	CASSFRSNQPQHF	TGTGCCAGCAGTTTCCGGAGCAATCAGCCCCAGCATTTT
TRBD2	TRBJ2-3	few	TRBV12-3/TRBV12-4	CAIRILAGAVDTQYF	TGTGCCATCCGAATACTAGCGGGAGCGGTAGATACGCAGTATTTT
TRBD2	TRBJ2-3	.	TRBV18	CASSPPPTSGGTDTQYF	TGTGCCAGCTCACCACCACCCACCAGCGGGGGCACAGATACGCAGTATTTT
.	TRBJ2-1	.	TRBV5-1	CASSLDSPRVSNEQFF	TGCGCCAGCAGCTTGGATTCCCCCCGAGTATCCAATGAGCAGTTCTTC
TRBD1	TRBJ2-6	few	TRBV28	CASSATGAFSGANVLTF	TGTGCCAGCAGTGCGACAGGGGCCTTCTCTGGGGCCAACGTCCTGACTTTC
TRBD1	TRBJ2-3	.	TRBV10-3	CAITKTGGKEDTQYF	TGTGCCATCACCAAGACAGGGGGGAAAGAAGATACGCAGTATTTT
.	TRBJ2-1	.	TRBV13	CASRGIVSEQFF	TGTGCCAGCAGGGGTATCGTAAGTGAGCAGTTCTTC
.	TRBJ2-2	.	TRBV25-1	CASSGPTTGELFF	TGTGCCAGCAGTGGGCCCACAACGGGGGAGCTGTTTTTT
TRBD1	TRBJ2-1	.	TRBV3-1	CASSRGTGGSEQFF	TGTGCCAGCAGCCGCGGGACAGGGGGCTCTGAGCAGTTCTTC
TRBD1	TRBJ2-1	.	TRBV9	CASSVRPGTGYEQFF	TGTGCCAGCAGCGTTCGTCCCGGGACAGGGTATGAGCAGTTCTTC
.	TRBJ2-1	.	TRBV6-5	CASSYTGTGEQFF	TGTGCCAGCAGTTACACGGGCACCGGGGAGCAGTTCTTC
.	TRBJ2-3	.	TRBV6-2/TRBV6-3	CASGPRGRRGDTQYF	TGTGCCAGCGGCCCGCGGGGGCGAAGGGGAGATACGCAGTATTTT
.	TRBJ2-1	many	TRBV6-2/TRBV6-3	CASSYGYEQFF	TGTGCCAGCAGTTACGGCTATGAGCAGTTCTTC
.	TRBJ1-5	few	TRBV6-1	CASIEQGPRQPQHF	TGTGCCAGCATTGAACAGGGACCACGCCAGCCCCAGCATTTT
.	TRBJ2-1	.	TRBV25-1	CASSRLAEQFF	TGTGCCAGCTCTAGGCTCGCAGAGCAGTTCTTC
.	TRBJ1-5	.	TRBV6-2/TRBV6-3	CASSYIVQGHQPQHF	TGTGCCAGCAGTTATATTGTGCAGGGGCATCAGCCCCAGCATTTT
TRBD2	TRBJ2-5	few	TRBV6-6	CASSYSASGQETQYF	TGTGCCAGCAGTTACTCGGCTAGCGGACAAGAGACCCAGTACTTC
.	TRBJ2-3	.	TRBV12-3/TRBV12-4	CASSLTRVATDTQYF	TGTGCCAGCAGTTTAACTAGAGTGGCCACAGATACGCAGTATTTT
.	TRBJ2-7	.	TRBV2	CASGGPFSYEQYF	TGTGCCAGCGGCGGCCCCTTCTCCTACGAGCAGTACTTC
.	TRBJ2-4	.	TRBV27	CASKENRDGAYKQYF	TGTGCCAGCAAGGAAAACCGGGACGGAGCCTACAAGCAGTACTTC